This T cell receptor beta chain derives from a study of blood T cell repertoires in COVID-19 (dated by TCRdb to the early 2020s). In terms of the full investigation: Samples from collaborators originated in the United States, Italy and Spain and spanned both the acute and convalescent phases of COVID-19. Subjects who had been exposed to COVID-19, were actively infected with it, or had recovered from it provided the deeply sampled blood TCRbeta repertoires that made up the dataset. Samples were obtained from the ongoing ImmuneRACE study (first 160 participants) and from roughly 1,300 subjects provided by 6 global collaborators. Sample metadata almost always included a de-identified subject ID, COVID-19 status, age in years and sex. The prospective study material was composed of cDNA or gDNA derived from T cells, B-cell-depleted T cells, or PBMCs. HLA class I and class II types, where available, came from metadata supplied by the sample provider rather than from assay-based typing. The repertoires were released in a freely available public database meant as a resource for research on the immune response to SARS-CoV-2.

TCRbeta CDR3 regions were amplified from genomic DNA by means of the immunoSEQ Assay, a bias-controlled multiplex PCR. The authors' analysis ran thus. The number of nucleated cells in each sample was estimated from the amplification of reference gene primers within the assay. To quantify the absolute abundance of each unique TCRbeta CDR3 rearrangement, sequence reads were collapsed and filtered. For each sample, productive Simpson clonality was calculated by taking the square root of Simpson's diversity index across productive rearrangements. The source is immuneACCESS, and TCRdb retained only in-frame sequences with V and J called. Part of the clones is not carried over; for the studies checked, unresolved V genes explain less than half of this, and the remainder is unexplained. V, J and clone size reflect that table, while D and trimming were determined from the DNA. Within this sample are approximately 94,000 clones, with 75% to 95% of them counted one time only. About 3.9% of the sample rests with the top ten.

As regards this clone: The specificity of this receptor is unknown. Qualities for individual bases were not recorded, and no much larger clone is one base off.

General conclusions and limits of the study: How much clinical and demographic metadata was included differed by source and by participant, and the metadata was provided uncurated.

Collaborating institutions collected whole blood in K2EDTA tubes following their own protocols. For TCRbeta analysis, collaborators shipped samples in one of three forms: frozen whole blood, isolated PBMCs, or DNA extracted from either of those sample types. The CDR3 runs 17 amino acids, cysteine and phenylalanine included. Solely the CDR3 DNA is kept, with 51 bases framed from the first base. The germline V gene (reference sequence) gives CDR1 as SEHNR and CDR2 as FQNEAQ. V was cut back by 1 base and J by 8 bases, leaving a gap of 18 bases between them. This clonotype was obtained from a woman between 45 and 65 years old in a cohort sampled during active COVID-19. The chain joins TRBV7-9 to TRBJ1-6; perhaps TRBD1 is the D gene, with 6 bases matching. Sequencing was performed on peripheral blood. Here is the DNA: TGTGCCAGCAGCTTAGATGAAGGTGACAGGCTTTATTCACCCCTCCACTTT. This gives the protein CASSLDEGDRLYSPLHF.